The 32 T cell receptor beta chains in this list originate from one sample, sequenced in a study of CD8 T cells in ankylosing spondylitis. TCRdb re-called the 5' RACE reads with MiXCR, one entry per CDR3 protein. The sample includes around 150,000 distinct CDR3 sequences, about 42% of them seen just once. Sequencing was done on a sample of synovial fluid, either unsorted or a sorted T cell fraction (not recorded which). Receptor source: a male donor with ankylosing spondylitis.

The rearrangement uses TRBV4-3 and TRBJ1-1; D might be TRBD1 (6 bases). V lost 6 bases to trimming and J lost 1 base, with 15 bases between them. The CDR3 extends over 15 amino acids. Germline V gives CDR1 LGHNA, CDR2 YSLEER. The CDR3 protein is CASRQNYRENTEAFF. As DNA, the CDR3 is TGCGCCAGCAGACAGAACTACAGGGAGAACACTGAAGCTTTCTTT.

The chain employs TRBV5-6 and TRBJ2-6, with a weak D call TRBD1 (5 bases). V was pared by 0 bases and J by 3 bases, with 10 bases between. Germline values: CDR1 SGHDT, CDR2 YYEEEE. This CDR3 spans 16 amino acids. The CDR3 DNA reads as TGTGCCAGCAGCTTGGATGGGGCTTATGGGGCCAACGTCCTGACTTTC. Amino acids: CASSLDGAYGANVLTF.

The chain has TRBV28 and TRBJ1-5; D is unclear. The CDR3 loop spans 15 amino acids. Trimming shortened V by 8 bases and J by 3 bases, and 17 bases separated the two germline ends. From germline, CDR1 is MDHEN and CDR2 SYDVKM. CDR3: CASSPLTGTNQPQHF. CDR3 DNA sequence: TGTGCCAGCTCCCCTTTAACGGGCACCAATCAGCCCCAGCATTTT.

The chain combines TRBV6-5 with TRBJ2-1, with unresolved D. This CDR3 is 17 amino acids long. CDR1 MNHEY and CDR2 SVGAGI come from the germline V gene. V was trimmed by 2 bases and J by 6 bases, leaving 20 bases between them. In nucleotides, the CDR3 is TGTGCCAGCAGTTACCCGGCTACATGGTCCCCTTTCAATGAGCAGTTCTTC. This sequence encodes CASSYPATWSPFNEQFF.

This clonotype was observed a few times. This chain uses TRBV30 with TRBJ1-1; D unclear. V was clipped by 5 bases and J by 4 bases, with 11 bases between them. Germline V gene lookup returns CDR1 GTSNPN and CDR2 SVGIG (reference sequence). CDR3 length equals 12 residues. Written as DNA, the CDR3 is TGTGCCTGGGAATCGTCGCCCACTGAAGCTTTCTTT. The encoded protein is CAWESSPTEAFF.

The chain employs TRBV29-1 and TRBJ2-7; TRBD2 is a possible D gene (6 bases). V lost 2 bases and J 4 bases, leaving 12 bases between the germline ends. This CDR3 region has 13 residues. Germline CDR1 is SQVTM and CDR2 is ANQGSEA. CDR3 sequence reads: CSVELNSGYEQYF. As DNA, the CDR3 is TGCAGCGTTGAATTGAATAGCGGATACGAGCAGTACTTC.

This clonotype was seen repeatedly, ten times or more. The J gene is TRBJ2-3, the V gene TRBV24-1; D gene uncertain. This CDR3 spans 15 amino acids. V lost 9 bases and J lost 0, with 15 bases in between. Germline CDR1 and CDR2: KGHDR and SFDVKD. The CDR3 nucleotides read TGTGCCACCCCCCTAGAAGTTAGGAGCACAGATACGCAGTATTTT. Its translation is CATPLEVRSTDTQYF.

The J gene is TRBJ2-1, the V gene TRBV10-3; 9 positions match TRBD1. The germline CDR1 and CDR2 sequences are ENHRY and SYGVKD. The CDR3 is 17 amino acids. V shed 0 bases and J 2 bases; nucleotides not matched to a gene: 5. CDR3 residues: CAISESRTGVPYNEQFF. DNA for the CDR3: TGTGCCATCAGTGAGTCGAGGACAGGGGTTCCCTACAATGAGCAGTTCTTC.

The chain recombines TRBV11-2 with TRBJ2-1; D ambiguous. There are 19 residues in the CDR3. V shed 5 bases and J shed 0 bases, with 23 bases lying between them. In germline, CDR1 is SGHAT, CDR2 FQNNGV. In DNA, the CDR3 is TGTGCCAGCAGCGCAGTATGTAGACTCTTGCCCCTCTCCTACAATGAGCAGTTCTTC. Translation: CASSAVCRLLPLSYNEQFF.

This chain connects TRBV6-2 or TRBV6-3 to TRBJ2-2; D ambiguous. Trimming pared 2 bases from V and 1 base from J, leaving 11 bases between. CDR3 length: 16 residues. CDR1 and CDR2 from the germline V gene are MNHEY and SVGEGT. CDR3 in DNA: TGTGCCAGCAGTTACCTTCAGAAAATGAACACCGGGGAGCTGTTTTTT. Translation gives CASSYLQKMNTGELFF.

The CDR3 DNA sequence: TGTGCCAGCAGCCCCGGGACTAGCGGGGCGATCCAAGAGACCCAGTACTTC. Encoded protein: CASSPGTSGAIQETQYF. V gene TRBV12-3 or TRBV12-4 combines with J gene TRBJ2-5; 13 nucleotides align to TRBD2. CDR3 size: 17 residues. V shed 6 bases and J 1 base; nucleotides not matched to a gene: 8.

The chain recombines TRBV7-9 with TRBJ1-2, with D uncertain. CDR3 length: 13 residues. V shed 5 bases and J shed 8 bases, with 15 bases lying between them. Looked up from germline, CDR1 is SEHNR and CDR2 is FQNEAQ (reference sequence). The CDR3 here is CASSQLLGGGYTF. CDR3 bases: TGTGCCAGCAGCCAGCTTCTAGGTGGCGGCTACACCTTC.

The chain has TRBV6-2 or TRBV6-3 and TRBJ2-7; possibly TRBD1 for D (5 bases). The CDR3 runs 16 residues. Germline V gives CDR1 MNHEY, CDR2 SVGEGT. V was clipped by 2 bases and J by 6 bases, with 20 bases between them. Here the CDR3 DNA reads TGTGCCAGCAGTTACGCAGGGAAGGACGTTAACGGCGAGCAGTACTTC. It translates to CASSYAGKDVNGEQYF.

This clonotype has a count of ten or more. This chain links TRBV10-3 with TRBJ1-6, with a weak D call TRBD1 (5 bases). Trimming left V 4 bases short and J 7 bases short, with 8 bases between. In germline, CDR1 is ENHRY, CDR2 SYGVKD. CDR3 size: 13 residues. The CDR3 loop reads CAISGGLNSPLHF. Written as DNA, the CDR3 is TGTGCCATCAGTGGGGGGTTGAATTCACCCCTCCACTTT.

A few counts support this clonotype. The genes are TRBV6-5 and TRBJ2-1, with D unclear. V dropped 6 bases and J dropped 3 bases, with 6 bases sitting between them. The germline CDR1 and CDR2 sequences are MNHEY and SVGAGI. This CDR3 has 12 amino acids. The CDR3 spells CASRADYNEQFF. The CDR3 coding sequence is TGTGCCAGCAGGGCAGACTACAATGAGCAGTTCTTC.

The V gene is TRBV20-1, the J gene TRBJ2-1; D uncertain. This CDR3 is 12 amino acids long. Looked up from germline, CDR1 is DFQATT and CDR2 is SNEGSKA (reference sequence). CDR3: CRATDWGNEQFF. CDR3 sequence (DNA): TGCAGGGCGACTGATTGGGGCAATGAGCAGTTCTTC.

This clonotype was recorded at least ten times. The V gene is TRBV4-2, the J gene TRBJ2-7; TRBD1 agrees at 7 bases. Germline loops: CDR1 LGHNA, CDR2 YNFKEQ. After removal of 0 bases from V and 3 bases from J, the junction contained 2 bases not matched to a gene. The CDR3 runs 14 residues. CDR3 bases: TGTGCCAGCAGCCAAGAAGGGACAGACTACGAGCAGTACTTC. Translation: CASSQEGTDYEQYF.

V usage is TRBV30 and J usage is TRBJ2-2; no clear D. The germline CDR1 and CDR2 sequences are GTSNPN and SVGIG (reference sequence). V lost 4 bases and J lost 3, with 12 bases in between. The CDR3 totals 14 residues. CDR3 region: CAWKRPRDTGELFF. CDR3 nucleotide sequence: TGTGCCTGGAAGAGACCTAGAGACACCGGGGAGCTGTTTTTT. The complete variable domain, with remaining parts taken from reference TRBV30 and TRBJ2-2, reads SQTIHQWPATLVQPVGSPLSLECTVEGTSNPNLYWYRQAAGRGLQLLFYSVGIGQISSEVPQNLSASRPQDRQFILSSKKLLLSDSGFYLCAWKRPRDTGELFFGEGSRLTVL.

The chain is built from TRBV29-1 and TRBJ1-2; TRBD1 matches at 10 bases. CDR3 length: 16 residues. Germline-derived CDR1 and CDR2 are SQVTM and ANQGSEA. The V gene end was trimmed by 3 bases and the J gene end by 6 bases; junction bases not matched to a gene: 13. For the CDR3, the DNA is TGCAGCGTTGAGGCCGGCCGGGACAGGGGACTGGATGGCTACACCTTC. Translated, it gives CSVEAGRDRGLDGYTF.

This clonotype has more than one count but fewer than ten. This sequence joins TRBV2 and TRBJ2-2; 7 bases are a match to TRBD1. Germline assignment: CDR1 SNHLY and CDR2 FYNNEI. CDR3 length: 16 residues. J lost 5 bases, V lost 7 bases, and 13 bases had no gene match. In DNA form, the CDR3 reads TGTGCCAGCACTAAACCACGACAGGGTGGAACCGGGGAGCTGTTTTTT. This sequence encodes CASTKPRQGGTGELFF. Full variable domain (rest looked up from reference TRBV2 and TRBJ2-2): EPEVTQTPSHQVTQMGQEVILRCVPISNHLYFYWYRQILGQKVEFLVSFYNNEISEKSEIFDDQFSVERPDGSNFTLKIRSTKLEDSAMYFCASTKPRQGGTGELFFGEGSRLTVL.

J is TRBJ2-3 and V is TRBV4-1, with D perhaps given as TRBD1 or TRBD2 (5 bases each). V shed 4 bases and J shed 0 bases, with 14 bases lying between them. The CDR3 totals 16 residues. Germline-derived CDR1 and CDR2 are MGHRA and YSYEKL. CDR3 coding DNA: TGCGCCAGCAGCCCTCCCCCTTGGGGGAGCACAGATACGCAGTATTTT. It codes for CASSPPPWGSTDTQYF.

The rearrangement links TRBV7-9 to TRBJ2-5, with a possible D match to TRBD2 (6 bases). Per the germline V gene, CDR1 is SEHNR and CDR2 is FQNEAQ (reference sequence). This CDR3 is built from 16 residues. V shed 5 bases and J shed 1 base, with 17 bases lying between them. CDR3 sequence: CASSPPDLSGQETQYF. For the CDR3, the DNA is TGTGCCAGCAGCCCCCCAGACCTTAGCGGCCAAGAGACCCAGTACTTC.

The chain uses TRBV4-1 and TRBJ1-1; no clear D gene. The CDR3 is 15 amino acids. CDR1 is MGHRA, CDR2 YSYEKL, per germline. Trimming pared 5 bases from V and 1 base from J, leaving 14 bases between. The CDR3 coding sequence is TGCGCCAGCAGCAAAGGAACCAGTTCGAACACTGAAGCTTTCTTT. Translation: CASSKGTSSNTEAFF.

The chain has TRBV4-1 and TRBJ2-3; D not resolved. The CDR3 runs 14 residues. Germline V gene data show CDR1 as MGHRA and CDR2 as YSYEKL. V lost 0 bases and J lost 2, with 6 bases in between. CDR3 sequence reads: CASSQDTLTDTQYF. The DNA for the CDR3 is TGCGCCAGCAGCCAAGATACTCTCACAGATACGCAGTATTTT.

The chain combines TRBV7-9 with TRBJ2-1; D not resolved. Germline CDR1 SEHNR, CDR2 FQNEAQ (reference sequence). The germline V and J ends were trimmed by 5 bases and 0 bases, with 14 bases remaining between them. There are 16 residues in the CDR3. The CDR3 region is CASSHRPFSSYNEQFF. For the CDR3, the DNA is TGTGCCAGCAGCCACAGACCCTTTAGCTCCTACAATGAGCAGTTCTTC. Full variable domain (outside the CDR3, taken from reference TRBV7-9 and TRBJ2-1): DTGVSQNPRHKITKRGQNVTFRCDPISEHNRLYWYRQTLGQGPEFLTYFQNEAQLEKSRLLSDRFSAERPKGSFSTLEIQRTEQGDSAMYLCASSHRPFSSYNEQFFGPGTRLTVL.

J is TRBJ2-7 and V is TRBV20-1, with TRBD1 identical over 8 bases. The CDR3 length is 16 residues. With V trimmed by 0 bases and J by 0 bases, 7 bases remained unmatched. Germline values: CDR1 DFQATT, CDR2 SNEGSKA (reference sequence). CDR3 sequence reads: CSARDLTGEGSYEQYF. For the CDR3, the DNA is TGCAGTGCTAGAGACCTGACAGGGGAAGGCTCCTACGAGCAGTACTTC.

This clonotype showed up just a few times. The gene calls are TRBV4-3 and TRBJ2-1, with D possibly being TRBD2 (5 bases). The CDR3 has 15 residues. Germline lookup yields CDR1 LGHNA and CDR2 YSLEER. Trimming pared 0 bases from V and 8 bases from J, leaving 14 bases between. The CDR3 is CASSQDTSGPDEQFF. The CDR3 DNA follows: TGCGCCAGCAGCCAAGATACTAGTGGGCCGGATGAGCAGTTCTTC.

This CDR3 reads CSVDPAPSEAFF. CDR3 bases: TGCAGCGTTGATCCGGCGCCTTCTGAAGCTTTCTTT. This chain uses TRBV29-1 with TRBJ1-1; D gene ambiguous. The CDR3 has 12 amino acids. Per germline, CDR1 SQVTM and CDR2 ANQGSEA. Trimming cost V 3 bases and J 6 bases, with 11 bases left between them.

This clonotype has at least ten counts. V gene TRBV20-1 combines with J gene TRBJ1-1; weak D call: TRBD1 (5 bases). Between the trimmed V and J ends, which lost 5 bases and 12 bases, there was a span of 16 bases. Germline lookup yields CDR1 DFQATT and CDR2 SNEGSKA (reference sequence). The CDR3 totals 11 residues. The CDR3 region is CSAGDEGWTFF. CDR3 sequence (DNA): TGCAGTGCTGGGGACGAGGGGTGGACTTTCTTT.

The V call is TRBV4-1, the J call TRBJ2-1, with a possible D match to TRBD1 (6 bases). The V and J ends lost 2 bases and 1 base respectively, with 12 bases between them. The CDR3 runs to 16 residues. Germline CDR1 MGHRA, CDR2 YSYEKL. The CDR3 spells CASSQSRGLSYNEQFF. DNA of the CDR3: TGCGCCAGCAGCCAATCCAGGGGTTTGTCCTACAATGAGCAGTTCTTC.

V is TRBV4-1 and J is TRBJ2-1; 7 positions match TRBD1. The CDR3 covers 15 residues. Per germline, CDR1 MGHRA and CDR2 YSYEKL. V trimming: 6 bases; J trimming: 0 bases; junction bases outside the gene matches: 5. The CDR3 DNA sequence: TGCGCCAGCAGACTCCGACAGGGCTCCTACAATGAGCAGTTCTTC. It specifies CASRLRQGSYNEQFF.

The V and J genes are TRBV5-1 and TRBJ1-2; D unclear. The CDR3 length is 13 residues. The V and J ends lost 1 base and 3 bases respectively, with 7 bases between them. Germline CDR1 SGHRS, CDR2 YFSETQ. The CDR3 loop is CASSLRKDYGYTF. CDR3 bases: TGCGCCAGCAGCTTGCGGAAGGACTATGGCTACACCTTC.